Sequencing of this TCR beta chain was carried out in a study of cytomegalovirus exposure and HLA in healthy donors. Study-level background: Earlier, 150 million to 200 million T cells were analyzed, and 95 million to 140 million unique TCR beta sequences were found among them. Regarding the study as a whole: In an earlier analysis, most TCR beta V segments were productive about 87% or about 30% of the time. When a later analysis compared HLA-associated TCR beta chains with equally common others, the HLA-associated chains turned out to be more clonally expanded and to have lower generation probabilities.

V was pared by 6 bases and J by 7 bases, with 6 bases between. The CDR3 loop spans 11 amino acids. In germline, CDR1 is SNHLY, CDR2 FYNNEI. Researchers ran the PCR with 60 Vbeta and 13 Jbeta primers. Sequenced by immunoSEQ multiplex PCR; TCRdb stores in-frame clones only, minus some. The table lists some 150,000 clones, 75% of them singletons. This clone has just one count. Its specificity is unknown. The specimen sequenced was PBMCs. The TCR comes from a middle-aged man in good health and CMV-seronegative. V is TRBV2 and J is TRBJ2-2; D is unresolved. CDR3 DNA: TGTGCCAGCAGCCCCTACGGGGAGCTGTTTTTT. As protein: CASSPYGELFF. The full variable domain, its missing parts supplied by reference TRBV2 and TRBJ2-2, is EPEVTQTPSHQVTQMGQEVILRCVPISNHLYFYWYRQILGQKVEFLVSFYNNEISEKSEIFDDQFSVERPDGSNFTLKIRSTKLEDSAMYFCASSPYGELFFGEGSRLTVL.